These T cell receptor beta chains were read from a single sample in a study of beta chain features in type 1 diabetes. Generated by immunoSEQ multiplex PCR, the TCRdb table keeps only in-frame clones and is missing some. The repertoire consists of under 900,000 clones, with roughly 15% occurring once and the leading ten covering 0.023%. Sequenced sample: naive CD4+ T cells from blood. The receptors were gathered from a woman younger than 30 in good health. Each CDR3 is given with its conserved first and last residue. The order of the fields is clone size, J gene, V gene, D gene, CDR3 protein, CDR3 DNA. The D gene is left open where the match is weak. Not all rows give a size; the values are once, few, many and, for expanded clones, a class.

. TRBJ2-3 TRBV14 . CASSRQLADTQYF TGTGCCAGCAGCCGACAACTAGCCGATACGCAGTATTTT
. TRBJ1-4 TRBV28 . CASSLPGGSEKLFF TGTGCCAGCAGTTTGCCAGGAGGCAGTGAAAAACTGTTTTTT
. TRBJ2-1 TRBV9 . CASSVIGSSYNEQFF TGTGCCAGCAGCGTAATAGGGAGCTCCTACAATGAGCAGTTCTTC
few TRBJ2-2 TRBV6-5 TRBD2 CASSNGRANTGELFF TGTGCCAGCAGTAACGGGAGGGCGAACACCGGGGAGCTGTTTTTT
. TRBJ2-5 TRBV2 TRBD2 CASSETSGDLWEQYF TGTGCCAGCAGTGAGACTAGCGGGGATCTGTGGGAGCAGTACTTC
few TRBJ1-2 TRBV5-6 . CASSLPEADGYTF TGTGCCAGCAGCTTACCGGAAGCAGATGGCTACACCTTC
. TRBJ1-2 TRBV27 . CASSLRANYGYTF TGTGCCAGCAGTTTAAGGGCAAACTATGGCTACACCTTC
. TRBJ2-1 TRBV7-3 TRBD2 CASSLLGRREKGEQFF TGTGCCAGCAGCTTATTAGGTCGGCGGGAGAAGGGTGAGCAGTTCTTC
few TRBJ2-5 TRBV28 . CASSSTIAEKQETQYF TGTGCCAGCAGTTCTACAATAGCGGAGAAACAAGAGACCCAGTACTTC
. TRBJ1-2 TRBV7-2 TRBD1 CASSLDRGRGYTF TGTGCCAGCAGCTTGGACAGGGGGCGAGGCTACACCTTC
. TRBJ1-5 TRBV7-9 . CASSLDLGNQPQHF TGTGCCAGCAGCCTCGACTTGGGCAATCAGCCCCAGCATTTT
few TRBJ2-3 TRBV19 TRBD2 CASSRTRGTDTQYF TGTGCCAGTAGTAGGACTAGAGGCACAGATACGCAGTATTTT
few TRBJ2-4 TRBV4-3 . CASSQDLDLAKNIQYF TGCGCCAGCAGCCAAGATCTCGACCTAGCCAAAAACATTCAGTACTTC
. TRBJ1-2 TRBV6-1 . CASRTLGKGGYTF TGTGCCAGTCGGACATTAGGGAAGGGTGGCTACACCTTC
. TRBJ2-3 TRBV4-2 . CASSPTPRRDTQYF TGTGCCAGCAGCCCGACCCCACGGCGGGATACGCAGTATTTT
. TRBJ1-1 TRBV7-2 . CASSLGFMGSEAFF TGTGCCAGCAGCTTAGGATTTATGGGTTCTGAAGCTTTCTTT
. TRBJ2-3 TRBV6-5 . CASRLSRADTQYF TGTGCCAGCAGACTCAGTCGCGCAGATACGCAGTATTTT
. TRBJ2-2 TRBV4-3 TRBD2 CASSQAGSSGRAVNTGELFF TGCGCCAGCAGCCAAGCGGGGAGTAGCGGGAGGGCCGTGAACACCGGGGAGCTGTTTTTT
few TRBJ2-7 TRBV7-3 . CASSLSSGGLYEQYF TGTGCCAGCAGCTTGTCGAGCGGAGGGCTGTACGAGCAGTACTTC
. TRBJ2-2 TRBV9 . CASTRGVGTGELFF TGTGCCAGCACCCGGGGTGTTGGCACCGGGGAGCTGTTTTTT
. TRBJ2-1 TRBV5-1 TRBD2 CASSRGLAGAGEQFF TGCGCCAGCAGCAGGGGACTAGCGGGAGCTGGGGAGCAGTTCTTC
. TRBJ2-5 TRBV5-1 TRBD1 CASSRDRGRVETQYF TGCGCCAGCAGCCGAGACAGGGGGCGCGTAGAGACCCAGTACTTC
few TRBJ2-5 TRBV28 . CASSRDGRTQYF TGTGCCAGCAGCCGGGATGGGAGGACCCAGTACTTC
. TRBJ1-2 TRBV7-2 . CASSLARPRSQDGYTF TGTGCCAGCAGCTTAGCCCGGCCCAGGTCCCAAGATGGCTACACCTTC
. TRBJ1-4 TRBV28 . CASSFREGREKLFF TGTGCCAGCAGTTTTCGGGAGGGACGAGAAAAACTGTTTTTT
few TRBJ2-4 TRBV4-3 TRBD2 CASSQDSGEGRAKNIQYF TGCGCCAGCAGCCAAGATTCGGGGGAGGGCCGGGCCAAAAACATTCAGTACTTC
. TRBJ1-2 TRBV25-1 TRBD1 CASSEARQGHNYGYTF TGTGCCAGCAGTGAGGCCCGACAGGGACACAACTATGGCTACACCTTC
few TRBJ2-1 TRBV19 TRBD2 CASRGLAGSIYNEQFF TGTGCCAGTAGGGGTCTAGCGGGATCAATCTACAATGAGCAGTTCTTC
few TRBJ2-1 TRBV10-3 . CAMMAFAGTEQFF TGTGCCATGATGGCGTTTGCGGGGACTGAGCAGTTCTTC
few TRBJ2-5 TRBV7-6 . CASSSLRVETQYF TGTGCCAGCAGCTCTCTCCGGGTAGAGACCCAGTACTTC
few TRBJ2-1 TRBV9 TRBD2 CASSVGGGTYNEQFF TGTGCCAGCAGCGTTGGCGGGGGAACTTACAATGAGCAGTTCTTC
. TRBJ2-5 TRBV2 . CASRELVTETQYF TGTGCCAGCAGAGAACTAGTCACGGAGACCCAGTACTTC
. TRBJ2-7 TRBV19 TRBD2 CASSIGVLAGGREQYF TGTGCCAGTAGTATCGGGGTGCTAGCGGGAGGACGGGAGCAGTACTTC
few TRBJ2-2 TRBV4-3 . CASSQASLANTGELFF TGCGCCAGCAGCCAAGCTTCCCTAGCGAACACCGGGGAGCTGTTTTTT
few TRBJ2-1 TRBV29-1 . CSGGFSGVLNEQFF TGCAGCGGGGGGTTTTCGGGAGTCCTCAATGAGCAGTTCTTC
. TRBJ2-5 TRBV7-9 . CASSLWSQAGLETQYF TGTGCCAGCAGCTTATGGTCACAGGCGGGCCTTGAGACCCAGTACTTC
few TRBJ2-4 TRBV19 TRBD1 CASSIGRDRGPGGGKNIQYF TGTGCCAGTAGTATCGGCCGGGACAGGGGCCCCGGTGGGGGCAAAAACATTCAGTACTTC
few TRBJ2-3 TRBV7-9 TRBD2 CASRQHSTLAGVSTDTQYF TGTGCCAGCAGACAACACTCGACTCTAGCGGGAGTTAGCACAGATACGCAGTATTTT
. TRBJ2-7 TRBV6-5 TRBD1 CASSYSRQGSEQYF TGTGCCAGCAGTTACTCGAGACAGGGGAGCGAGCAGTACTTC